The present entry profiles one T cell receptor (beta chain) with its context. The CDR3 loop spans 15 amino acids. Germline V gene data show CDR1 as SGHTA and CDR2 as FQGNSA. The V gene end was trimmed by 5 bases and the J gene end by 4 bases; junction bases not matched to a gene: 7. This specimen comes from a study of blood T cell repertoires in COVID-19. TCRdb's table, derived via immunoSEQ multiplex PCR, lists solely in-frame clones and lacks some. The sample holds roughly 270,000 clones, 70% to 90% seen once. Sequenced: peripheral blood. This chain joins TRBV7-2 and TRBJ2-1, with 8 bases identical to TRBD1. The receptor comes from a man between 18 and 29 years old with active or convalescent COVID-19. The CDR3 nucleotides read TGTGCCAGCAGCCTAACGACAGGGGTATACAATGAGCAGTTCTTC. Residues: CASSLTTGVYNEQFF. Based on the CDR3 plus reference TRBV7-2 and TRBJ2-1, the full variable domain is GAGVSQSPSNKVTEKGKDVELRCDPISGHTALYWYRQSLGQGLEFLIYFQGNSAPDKSGLPSDRFSAERTGGSVSTLTIQRTQQEDSAVYLCASSLTTGVYNEQFFGPGTRLTVL.